The text below deals with one T cell receptor beta chain. The TCRbeta library incorporated unique molecular identifiers. TCRdb reanalysed the PCR reads using MiXCR and keeps one entry per CDR3 protein. The data show around 600,000 distinct CDR3 sequences, roughly 10% seen once. This specimen belongs to a study of T-cell reconstitution after alpha-beta-depleted transplantation in children. CDR3 length: 16 residues. CDR1 is LGHDT and CDR2 is YNNKEL in the germline V gene (reference sequence). With V trimmed by 3 bases and J by 9 bases, 5 bases remained unmatched. V and J are TRBV3-1 and TRBJ2-1, with 16 positions matching TRBD2. The sequencing here drew on PBMCs from the stem cell graft donor, taken from the stem cell graft. The receptor was derived from a human donor who donated a stem cell graft to a child with acute myeloid leukemia. CDR3 in DNA: TGTGCCAGCAGCCAGGGACTAGCGGGAGGGCGCCGTGAGCAGTTCTTC. Residues: CASSQGLAGGRREQFF.